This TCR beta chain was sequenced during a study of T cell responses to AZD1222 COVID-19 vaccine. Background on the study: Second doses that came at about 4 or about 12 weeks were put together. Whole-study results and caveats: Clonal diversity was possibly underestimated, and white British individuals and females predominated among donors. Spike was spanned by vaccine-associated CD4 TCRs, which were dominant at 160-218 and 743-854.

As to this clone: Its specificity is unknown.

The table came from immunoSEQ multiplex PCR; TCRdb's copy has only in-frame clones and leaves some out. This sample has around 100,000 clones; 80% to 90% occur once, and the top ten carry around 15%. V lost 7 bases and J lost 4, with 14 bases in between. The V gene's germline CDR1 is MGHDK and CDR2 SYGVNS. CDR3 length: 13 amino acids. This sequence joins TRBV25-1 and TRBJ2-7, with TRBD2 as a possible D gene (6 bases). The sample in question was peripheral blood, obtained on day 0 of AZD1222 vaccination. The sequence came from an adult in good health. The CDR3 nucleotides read TGTGCCAGCAATCCAGGGAGGTCATACGAGCAGTACTTC. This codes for CASNPGRSYEQYF.